One and the same sample provided the 9 T cell receptor beta chains below, sequenced in a study of blood T cell repertoires in COVID-19. Clones were read by immunoSEQ multiplex PCR, and TCRdb kept only the in-frame ones, dropping some. This sample carries hundreds of thousands of clones, roughly 90% of them seen once, and the ten largest clones take roughly 6.6%. Material: peripheral blood. The source is a woman aged 70 to 79 with COVID-19, enrolled during active disease.

The gene calls are TRBV29-1 and TRBJ1-1; maybe TRBD1 (6 bases). Trimming took off 7 bases at V and 4 bases at J, with 16 bases between the two ends. The CDR3 has 13 amino acids. Germline CDR1 SQVTM, CDR2 ANQGSEA. Here the CDR3 reads CSARGTAGTEAFF. The CDR3, as DNA: TGCAGCGCAAGGGGGACGGCGGGCACTGAAGCTTTCTTT.

This clone occurred a few times. The CDR3 sequence is CASSAGFQETQYF. CDR3 coding DNA: TGTGCCAGCAGCGCCGGGTTCCAAGAGACCCAGTACTTC. The chain links TRBV5-6 to TRBJ2-5, with unresolved D. Germline CDR1 SGHDT, CDR2 YYEEEE. The CDR3 sequence is 13 residues long. V was trimmed by 4 bases and J by 1 base, leaving 8 bases between them.

This chain connects TRBV7-2 to TRBJ1-5; D is ambiguous. Germline values: CDR1 SGHTA, CDR2 FQGNSA. The CDR3 runs 14 residues. Trimming stripped 2 bases from V and 4 bases from J, with 9 bases between. The CDR3 DNA reads TGTGCCAGCAGCTTAAGCGGTGATAATCAGCCCCAGCATTTT. Residues: CASSLSGDNQPQHF.

The chain couples TRBV27 to TRBJ2-1; TRBD1 agrees at 10 bases. In germline, CDR1 is MNHEY, CDR2 SMNVEV (reference sequence). J gave up 10 bases and V 3 bases, and 9 bases lay outside the gene matches. This CDR3 region has 15 residues. The chain's CDR3 is CASSFVRDRGGEQFF. The CDR3 DNA is TGTGCCAGCAGTTTCGTCCGGGACAGGGGAGGGGAGCAGTTCTTC.

This rearrangement joins TRBV4-3 to TRBJ2-7, with a tentative D call TRBD1 (6 bases). Per the germline V gene, CDR1 is LGHNA and CDR2 is YSLEER. This CDR3 has 14 amino acids. Between the trimmed V and J ends, which lost 1 base and 7 bases, there was a span of 14 bases. CDR3 DNA: TGCGCCAGCAGCCAAGCTGGGACAATAGGGGAGCAGTACTTC. It encodes CASSQAGTIGEQYF.

The CDR3 nucleotides are TGTGCCAGCAGCTTGCAGGGGTACACTGAAGCTTTCTTT. This gives the protein CASSLQGYTEAFF. V and J are TRBV5-6 and TRBJ1-1; possibly TRBD1 for D (6 bases). Looked up from germline, CDR1 is SGHDT and CDR2 is YYEEEE. V lost 1 base, J lost 3 bases, and 7 bases lay in between. The CDR3 length is 13 residues.

The chain carries TRBV28 and TRBJ2-2, with D perhaps matching TRBD2 (7 bases). The germline V gene encodes CDR1 MDHEN and CDR2 SYDVKM. V lost 6 bases to trimming and J lost 6 bases, with 17 bases between them. CDR3 length: 15 residues. This CDR3 reads CASSLGGGSAGELFF. DNA for the CDR3: TGTGCCAGCAGCCTGGGGGGGGGCTCGGCCGGGGAGCTGTTTTTT.

The V gene is TRBV28, the J gene TRBJ1-2, with a tentative D call TRBD1 (5 bases). V was pared by 3 bases and J by 1 base, with 18 bases between. The CDR3 is made up of 17 amino acids. Germline V CDR1 and CDR2: MDHEN, SYDVKM. The CDR3 nucleotides read TGTGCCAGCAGTTTCCCCTTGGGGGGGAACAATAACTATGGCTACACCTTC. This gives the protein CASSFPLGGNNNYGYTF.

This clone showed up many times. The chain's CDR3 is CASSQEGPNYEQYF. As DNA, the CDR3 is TGTGCCAGCAGCCAAGAGGGCCCTAACTACGAGCAGTACTTC. The V and J genes are TRBV3-1 (or the pseudogene TRBV3-2) and TRBJ2-7; D gene ambiguous. There are 14 residues in the CDR3. The V gene's germline CDR1 is LGHDT and CDR2 YNNKEL (reference sequence). V was cut by 0 bases and J by 3 bases, with 9 bases left in between.